A selection of T cell receptor beta chains follows, all from one sample in a study of regulatory T cells in long-lasting Graves disease. TCRdb reanalysed the multiplex PCR reads using MiXCR and keeps one entry per CDR3 protein. The sample carries some 440,000 distinct CDR3 sequences, less than 25% recorded once. The sample consisted of peripheral blood mononuclear cells (PBMCs), taken when the disease was refractory, from a patient treated with antithyroid drugs. Source of these receptors: a female donor with Graves disease. Each CDR3 is given with its conserved first and last residue. The order of the fields is clone size, J gene, D gene, V gene, CDR3 protein, CDR3 DNA. A D gene is named only where the DNA matches it firmly. Expanded clones are given a class, and other clones once, few, many or no size at all.

clone_size: many; j_call: TRBJ2-5; d_call: .; v_call: TRBV11-2; cdr3_aa: CASSLEFAWGETQYF; cdr3_nt: TGTGCCAGCAGCTTAGAATTTGCATGGGGAGAGACCCAGTACTTC
clone_size: few; j_call: TRBJ2-7; d_call: TRBD2; v_call: TRBV19; cdr3_aa: CASRVGSGSYEQYF; cdr3_nt: TGTGCCAGTAGGGTAGGTAGCGGGAGTTACGAGCAGTACTTC
clone_size: few; j_call: TRBJ2-7; d_call: TRBD2; v_call: TRBV6-2/TRBV6-3; cdr3_aa: CASSYPWSSGRASEQYF; cdr3_nt: TGTGCCAGCAGTTATCCATGGTCGAGCGGGAGGGCCTCCGAGCAGTACTTC
clone_size: .; j_call: TRBJ2-7; d_call: TRBD2; v_call: TRBV7-9; cdr3_aa: CASSSGLAASRQYF; cdr3_nt: TGTGCCAGCAGCTCAGGACTAGCGGCGTCTCGTCAGTACTTC
clone_size: .; j_call: TRBJ2-7; d_call: .; v_call: TRBV7-2; cdr3_aa: CASSPRGGFLSYEQYF; cdr3_nt: TGTGCCAGCAGCCCCCGGGGCGGTTTTCTCTCCTACGAGCAGTACTTC
clone_size: many; j_call: TRBJ2-7; d_call: .; v_call: TRBV11-1; cdr3_aa: CASSLGDYAYEQYF; cdr3_nt: TGTGCCAGCAGCTTAGGAGACTACGCCTACGAGCAGTACTTC
clone_size: .; j_call: TRBJ2-7; d_call: .; v_call: TRBV19; cdr3_aa: CASSDGRGSYEQYF; cdr3_nt: TGTGCCAGTAGTGACGGGAGAGGATCCTACGAGCAGTACTTC
clone_size: few; j_call: TRBJ2-2; d_call: .; v_call: TRBV20-1; cdr3_aa: CSVSRGDTGELFF; cdr3_nt: TGCAGTGTCTCGCGGGGAGACACCGGGGAGCTGTTTTTT
clone_size: many; j_call: TRBJ1-4; d_call: TRBD1; v_call: TRBV7-9; cdr3_aa: CASSFRQGPTNEKLFF; cdr3_nt: TGTGCCAGCAGCTTTCGACAGGGGCCAACTAATGAAAAACTGTTTTTT
clone_size: .; j_call: TRBJ2-1; d_call: .; v_call: TRBV6-2/TRBV6-3; cdr3_aa: CASTINRNRLDLNEQFF; cdr3_nt: TGTGCCAGCACCATCAACCGAAACCGGCTGGACCTCAATGAGCAGTTCTTC
clone_size: few; j_call: TRBJ2-1; d_call: .; v_call: TRBV11-1; cdr3_aa: CASSSALSDPFNEQFF; cdr3_nt: TGTGCCAGCAGCTCCGCTCTGTCCGACCCGTTCAATGAGCAGTTCTTC
clone_size: many; j_call: TRBJ1-6; d_call: .; v_call: TRBV27; cdr3_aa: CASSLEIDSPLHF; cdr3_nt: TGTGCCAGCAGTTTAGAAATCGATTCACCCCTCCACTTT
clone_size: many; j_call: TRBJ1-1; d_call: .; v_call: TRBV27; cdr3_aa: CASSFSGMNTEAFF; cdr3_nt: TGTGCCAGCAGTTTTTCGGGGATGAACACTGAAGCTTTCTTT
clone_size: many; j_call: TRBJ2-2; d_call: .; v_call: TRBV5-1; cdr3_aa: CASSDGLNTGELFF; cdr3_nt: TGCGCCAGCAGCGACGGACTCAACACCGGGGAGCTGTTTTTT
clone_size: many; j_call: TRBJ1-4; d_call: .; v_call: TRBV6-2/TRBV6-3; cdr3_aa: CASSYTEGRTTNEKLFF; cdr3_nt: TGTGCCAGCAGTTACACCGAGGGGAGAACAACTAATGAAAAACTGTTTTTT
clone_size: many; j_call: TRBJ2-4; d_call: .; v_call: TRBV7-8; cdr3_aa: CASRLNSRTNIQYF; cdr3_nt: TGTGCCAGCAGACTCAACTCGCGGACAAACATTCAGTACTTC
clone_size: .; j_call: TRBJ2-7; d_call: .; v_call: TRBV29-1; cdr3_aa: CSVMIDEQYF; cdr3_nt: TGCAGCGTTATGATAGACGAGCAGTACTTC
clone_size: many; j_call: TRBJ1-1; d_call: .; v_call: TRBV27; cdr3_aa: CASSSRTLMNTEAFF; cdr3_nt: TGTGCCAGCAGTTCCCGGACACTTATGAACACTGAAGCTTTCTTT
clone_size: many; j_call: TRBJ2-5; d_call: TRBD1; v_call: TRBV28; cdr3_aa: CASSPYRGQETQYF; cdr3_nt: TGTGCCAGCAGTCCTTACAGGGGTCAAGAGACCCAGTACTTC
clone_size: many; j_call: TRBJ2-5; d_call: .; v_call: TRBV20-1; cdr3_aa: CSAPRAGAGETQYF; cdr3_nt: TGCAGTGCCCCCAGGGCCGGAGCAGGAGAGACCCAGTACTTC
clone_size: .; j_call: TRBJ2-3; d_call: .; v_call: TRBV10-3; cdr3_aa: CAISLSLHTDTQYF; cdr3_nt: TGTGCCATCAGCCTTAGCCTCCACACAGATACGCAGTATTTT
clone_size: .; j_call: TRBJ2-3; d_call: .; v_call: TRBV25-1; cdr3_aa: CASSESPGWGTDTQYF; cdr3_nt: TGTGCCAGCAGTGAATCCCCAGGGTGGGGAACAGATACGCAGTATTTT
clone_size: many; j_call: TRBJ2-6; d_call: TRBD2; v_call: TRBV2; cdr3_aa: CASRFSGSNTGANVLTF; cdr3_nt: TGTGCCAGCAGGTTTAGCGGGAGCAATACTGGGGCCAACGTCCTGACTTTC
clone_size: .; j_call: TRBJ2-2; d_call: TRBD1; v_call: TRBV11-3; cdr3_aa: CASSWYTGTGSGELFF; cdr3_nt: TGTGCCAGCAGCTGGTACACCGGGACAGGGTCCGGGGAGCTGTTTTTT
clone_size: .; j_call: TRBJ1-1; d_call: .; v_call: TRBV5-1; cdr3_aa: CASSLLGESEAFF; cdr3_nt: TGCGCCAGCAGCTTATTAGGGGAGTCTGAAGCTTTCTTT
clone_size: .; j_call: TRBJ1-2; d_call: .; v_call: TRBV30; cdr3_aa: CAWEPGRSYYGYTF; cdr3_nt: TGTGCCTGGGAACCGGGACGGAGTTACTATGGCTACACCTTC
clone_size: many; j_call: TRBJ2-5; d_call: .; v_call: TRBV6-1; cdr3_aa: CASNRQAQETQYF; cdr3_nt: TGTGCCAGCAACCGACAGGCCCAAGAGACCCAGTACTTC
clone_size: few; j_call: TRBJ1-5; d_call: .; v_call: TRBV4-2; cdr3_aa: CASSPPPSSNQPQHF; cdr3_nt: TGTGCCAGCAGCCCCCCCCCGTCCAGCAATCAGCCCCAGCATTTT
clone_size: .; j_call: TRBJ2-7; d_call: TRBD2; v_call: TRBV7-2; cdr3_aa: CASSQGLAANYEQYF; cdr3_nt: TGTGCCAGCAGCCAAGGACTAGCGGCTAACTACGAGCAGTACTTC
clone_size: .; j_call: TRBJ2-1; d_call: TRBD1; v_call: TRBV5-4; cdr3_aa: CASSPGTGRYNEQFF; cdr3_nt: TGTGCCAGCAGTCCCGGGACAGGACGATACAATGAGCAGTTCTTC
clone_size: few; j_call: TRBJ1-6; d_call: .; v_call: TRBV27; cdr3_aa: CASSSQILGSPLHF; cdr3_nt: TGTGCCAGCAGTTCCCAGATCTTAGGCTCACCCCTCCACTTT
clone_size: .; j_call: TRBJ1-1; d_call: .; v_call: TRBV20-1; cdr3_aa: CSAKRVNTEAFF; cdr3_nt: TGCAGTGCTAAACGGGTGAACACTGAAGCTTTCTTT
clone_size: few; j_call: TRBJ1-6; d_call: TRBD1; v_call: TRBV28; cdr3_aa: CASSLSARGGSPLHF; cdr3_nt: TGTGCCAGCAGTTTATCAGCCAGGGGGGGATCACCCCTCCACTTT
clone_size: many; j_call: TRBJ1-2; d_call: .; v_call: TRBV9; cdr3_aa: CASSPRATERSYGYTF; cdr3_nt: TGTGCCAGCAGCCCACGCGCGACAGAGCGAAGTTATGGCTACACCTTC
clone_size: few; j_call: TRBJ2-7; d_call: TRBD2; v_call: TRBV9; cdr3_aa: CASSSGSRHEQYF; cdr3_nt: TGTGCCAGCAGTAGCGGGAGTCGCCACGAGCAGTACTTC
clone_size: many; j_call: TRBJ2-7; d_call: TRBD2; v_call: TRBV28; cdr3_aa: CASSSPSTSGSYEQYF; cdr3_nt: TGTGCCAGCAGTTCCCCCTCGACTAGCGGATCCTACGAGCAGTACTTC
clone_size: many; j_call: TRBJ2-7; d_call: .; v_call: TRBV6-5; cdr3_aa: CASSFTETYEQYF; cdr3_nt: TGTGCCAGCAGTTTCACAGAGACCTACGAGCAGTACTTC
clone_size: few; j_call: TRBJ1-1; d_call: TRBD1; v_call: TRBV7-9; cdr3_aa: CASSLGQGKNTEAFF; cdr3_nt: TGTGCCAGCAGCTTAGGACAGGGCAAGAACACTGAAGCTTTCTTT
clone_size: many; j_call: TRBJ2-7; d_call: TRBD1; v_call: TRBV2; cdr3_aa: CASTSGTGYHEQYF; cdr3_nt: TGTGCCAGCACCTCCGGGACAGGGTATCACGAGCAGTACTTC
clone_size: many; j_call: TRBJ2-5; d_call: .; v_call: TRBV7-7; cdr3_aa: CASSQTLWETQYF; cdr3_nt: TGTGCTAGCAGCCAAACGTTGTGGGAGACCCAGTACTTC
clone_size: .; j_call: TRBJ1-2; d_call: .; v_call: TRBV6-2/TRBV6-3; cdr3_aa: CASSYEAGKGYTF; cdr3_nt: TGTGCCAGCAGTTACGAGGCAGGAAAAGGCTACACCTTC
clone_size: many; j_call: TRBJ2-5; d_call: .; v_call: TRBV11-2; cdr3_aa: CASSWGVTDWGETQYF; cdr3_nt: TGTGCCAGCAGCTGGGGGGTTACAGACTGGGGAGAGACCCAGTACTTC
clone_size: few; j_call: TRBJ2-2; d_call: .; v_call: TRBV7-9; cdr3_aa: CASNNLVAGELFF; cdr3_nt: TGTGCCAGCAACAACCTGGTAGCCGGGGAGCTGTTTTTT
clone_size: few; j_call: TRBJ2-5; d_call: .; v_call: TRBV6-1; cdr3_aa: CASNRVETQYF; cdr3_nt: TGTGCCAGCAACAGGGTGGAGACCCAGTACTTC
clone_size: .; j_call: TRBJ1-2; d_call: TRBD1; v_call: TRBV19; cdr3_aa: CASSGGQGDGYTF; cdr3_nt: TGTGCCAGTAGTGGTGGACAGGGTGATGGCTACACCTTC
clone_size: many; j_call: TRBJ2-7; d_call: .; v_call: TRBV27; cdr3_aa: CASSLYGYEQYF; cdr3_nt: TGTGCCAGCAGTTTATATGGATACGAGCAGTACTTC
clone_size: many; j_call: TRBJ2-5; d_call: .; v_call: TRBV12-3/TRBV12-4; cdr3_aa: CASSPSVSRQETQYF; cdr3_nt: TGTGCCAGCAGCCCGTCGGTTAGCCGGCAAGAGACCCAGTACTTC
clone_size: few; j_call: TRBJ2-7; d_call: .; v_call: TRBV6-1; cdr3_aa: CASSPRAEQYF; cdr3_nt: TGTGCCAGCAGTCCCAGGGCCGAGCAGTACTTC
clone_size: .; j_call: TRBJ2-7; d_call: TRBD2; v_call: TRBV6-1; cdr3_aa: CASSDIRLAGVYEQYF; cdr3_nt: TGTGCCAGCAGCGATATCCGGTTAGCGGGAGTATACGAGCAGTACTTC